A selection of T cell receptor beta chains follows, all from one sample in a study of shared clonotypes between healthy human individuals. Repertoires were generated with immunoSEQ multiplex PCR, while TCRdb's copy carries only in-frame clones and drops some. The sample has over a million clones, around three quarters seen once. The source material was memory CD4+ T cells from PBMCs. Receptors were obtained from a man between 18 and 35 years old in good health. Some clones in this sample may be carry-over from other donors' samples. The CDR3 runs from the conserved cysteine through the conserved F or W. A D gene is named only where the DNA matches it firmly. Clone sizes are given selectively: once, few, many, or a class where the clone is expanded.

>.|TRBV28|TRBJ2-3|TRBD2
TGTGCCAGCCAAAACCGGCTAGCGGGGGATTCGGGTACGCAGTATTTT
CASQNRLAGDSGTQYF
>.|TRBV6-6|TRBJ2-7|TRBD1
TGTGCCAGCAGTTACCCCGGGACAGGGCTCGAGCAGTACTTC
CASSYPGTGLEQYF
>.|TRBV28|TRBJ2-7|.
TGTATTACTGGCGGATCCTACGAGCAGTACTTC
CITGGSYEQYF
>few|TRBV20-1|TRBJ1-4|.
TGCAGTGCTGCTGAACCTCTCCAACTGTTTTTT
CSAAEPLQLFF
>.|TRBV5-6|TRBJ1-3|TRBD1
TGTGCCAGCAGCTTCCCGACAGGGGGCTCTGCTGGAAACACCATATATTTT
CASSFPTGGSAGNTIYF
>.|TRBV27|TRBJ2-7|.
TGTGCCAGCAGTGTTACTAGCAAGTCCCCCTACGAGCAGTACTTC
CASSVTSKSPYEQYF
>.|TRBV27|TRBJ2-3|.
TGTGCCAGCAGAAATTTACAGACAGGTTGGGGGAAGCCGCAGTATTTT
CASRNLQTGWGKPQYF
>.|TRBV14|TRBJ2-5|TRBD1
TGTGCCAGCAGCCAATGGACAGGGGTACAGACCCAGTACTTC
CASSQWTGVQTQYF
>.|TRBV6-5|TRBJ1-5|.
TGTGCCAGCAGTCGTGACAGAGATCAGCCCCAGCATTTT
CASSRDRDQPQHF
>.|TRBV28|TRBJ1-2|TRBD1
TGTGCCAGCAGTTTACGTCCAGGGGGAGGCTACACCTTC
CASSLRPGGGYTF
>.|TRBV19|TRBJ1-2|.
TGTGCCAGTATGGGCGACAGCTATGGCTACACCTTC
CASMGDSYGYTF
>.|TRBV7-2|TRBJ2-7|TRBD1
TGTGCCAGCAGCGGTCCAGACAGGGGCTACGAGCAGTACTTC
CASSGPDRGYEQYF
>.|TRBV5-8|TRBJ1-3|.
TGTGCCAGCAGCTTGGCTGGCAGCCGAAACACCATATATTTT
CASSLAGSRNTIYF
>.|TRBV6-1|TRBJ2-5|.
TGTGCCAGCACGATTCGGGAGACCCAGTACTTC
CASTIRETQYF
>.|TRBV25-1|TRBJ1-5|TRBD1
TGTGCCAGCAGTGAGGCAGGGGGTAATCAGCCCCAGCATTTT
CASSEAGGNQPQHF
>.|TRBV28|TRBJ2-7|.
TGTGCCAGCAGTTTTGGGGGCGGCTACGAGCAGTACTTC
CASSFGGGYEQYF
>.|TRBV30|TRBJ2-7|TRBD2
TGTGCCTGGAGTGGGGGACTAGCGGAGATCCAGTACTTC
CAWSGGLAEIQYF
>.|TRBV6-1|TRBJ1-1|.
TGTGCCAGCAGTGTAAGGGACTTGAACACTGAAGCTTTCTTT
CASSVRDLNTEAFF
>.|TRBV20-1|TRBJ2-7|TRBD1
TGCAGTGCTTCCAGGGGGCGAGGGCAGTACTTC
CSASRGRGQYF
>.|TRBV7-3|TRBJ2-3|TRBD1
TGTGCCAGCAACCGCGGGACAGGGGGACGAGATACGCAGTATTTT
CASNRGTGGRDTQYF
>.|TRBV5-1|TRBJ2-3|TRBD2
TGCGCCAGCAGCTTAGCGGGAGGGACCGATACGCAGTATTTT
CASSLAGGTDTQYF
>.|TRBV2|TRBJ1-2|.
TGTGCCAGAGGCCGGGGAGGGGCTGCCTATGGCTACACCTTC
CARGRGGAAYGYTF
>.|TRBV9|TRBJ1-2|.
TGTGCCAGCAGCGTAGATCCCAAAAACTATGGCTACACCTTC
CASSVDPKNYGYTF
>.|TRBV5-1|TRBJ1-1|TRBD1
TGCGCCAGCAGCTCCACTCCGGGACAGGGCTCTTTCTTT
CASSSTPGQGSFF
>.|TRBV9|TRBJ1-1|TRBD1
TGTGCCAGCAGCGGGACAGGGTTATACAACACTGAAGCTTTCTTT
CASSGTGLYNTEAFF
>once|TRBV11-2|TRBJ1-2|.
TGTGCCAGCAGCCCCTGGGGCAGCGAACGAAACTATGGCTACACCTTC
CASSPWGSERNYGYTF
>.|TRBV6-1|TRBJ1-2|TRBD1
TGTGCCAGCAGCGTACAGGGGGCTGATGGCTACACCTTC
CASSVQGADGYTF
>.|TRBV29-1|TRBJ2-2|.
TGCAGCGTCCTCCGGGACGGCCCTCCCGGGGAGCTGTTTTTT
CSVLRDGPPGELFF
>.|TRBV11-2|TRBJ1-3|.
TGTGCCAGCAGCTTAGACTCCGTAAACACCATATATTTT
CASSLDSVNTIYF
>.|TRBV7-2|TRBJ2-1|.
TGTGCCAGCAGCTCAGGCCCGCTTCTATACAATGAGCAGTTCTTC
CASSSGPLLYNEQFF
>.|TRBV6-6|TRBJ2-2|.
TGTGCCAGCAGTTATAACAGGGGAGGCACCGGGGAGCTGTTTTTT
CASSYNRGGTGELFF